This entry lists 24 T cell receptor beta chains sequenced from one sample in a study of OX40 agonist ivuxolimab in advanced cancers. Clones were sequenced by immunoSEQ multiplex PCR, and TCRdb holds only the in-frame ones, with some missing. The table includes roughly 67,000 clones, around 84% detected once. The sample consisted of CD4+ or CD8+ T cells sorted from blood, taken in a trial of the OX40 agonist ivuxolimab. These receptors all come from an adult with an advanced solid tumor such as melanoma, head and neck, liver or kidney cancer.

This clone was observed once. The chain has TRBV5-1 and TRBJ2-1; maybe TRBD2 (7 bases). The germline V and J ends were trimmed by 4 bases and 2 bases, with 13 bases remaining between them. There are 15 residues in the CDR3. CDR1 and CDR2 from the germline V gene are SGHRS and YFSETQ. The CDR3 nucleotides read TGCGCCAGCAGCGTGGAGGGGGGGACCTACAATGAGCAGTTCTTC. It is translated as CASSVEGGTYNEQFF.

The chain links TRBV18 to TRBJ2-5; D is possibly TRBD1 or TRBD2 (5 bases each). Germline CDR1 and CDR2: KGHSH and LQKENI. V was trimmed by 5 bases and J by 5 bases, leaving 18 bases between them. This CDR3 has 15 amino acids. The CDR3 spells CASSATPGRGETQYF. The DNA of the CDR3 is TGTGCCAGCTCAGCGACGCCGGGGCGCGGGGAGACCCAGTACTTC.

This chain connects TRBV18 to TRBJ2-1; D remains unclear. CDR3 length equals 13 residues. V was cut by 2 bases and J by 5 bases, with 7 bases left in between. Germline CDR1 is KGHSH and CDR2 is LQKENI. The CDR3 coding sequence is TGTGCCAGCTCACCAAAGGGTCACAATGAGCAGTTCTTC. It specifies CASSPKGHNEQFF.

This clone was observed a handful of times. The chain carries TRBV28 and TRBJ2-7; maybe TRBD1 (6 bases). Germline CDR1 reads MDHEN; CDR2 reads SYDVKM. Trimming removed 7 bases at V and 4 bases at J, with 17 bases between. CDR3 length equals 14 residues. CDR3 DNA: TGTGCCAGCACCGCCAAGGACAGACGTTACGAGCAGTACTTC. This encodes CASTAKDRRYEQYF.

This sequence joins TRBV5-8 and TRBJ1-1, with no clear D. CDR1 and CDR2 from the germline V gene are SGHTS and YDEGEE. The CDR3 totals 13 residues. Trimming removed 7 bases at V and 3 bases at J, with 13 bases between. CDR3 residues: CASPGWTDTEAFF. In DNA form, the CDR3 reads TGTGCCAGCCCTGGGTGGACGGACACTGAAGCTTTCTTT. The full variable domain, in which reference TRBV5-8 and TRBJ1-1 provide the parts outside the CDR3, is EAGVTQSPTHLIKTRGQQATLRCSPISGHTSVYWYQQALGLGLQFLLWYDEGEERNRGNFPPRFSGRQFPNYSSELNVNALELEDSALYLCASPGWTDTEAFFGQGTRLTVV.

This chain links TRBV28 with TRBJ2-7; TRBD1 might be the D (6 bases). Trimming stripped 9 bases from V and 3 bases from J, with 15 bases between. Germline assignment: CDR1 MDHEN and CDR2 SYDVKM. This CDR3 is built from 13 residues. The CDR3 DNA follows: TGTGCCAGTACTATGGACAGAAACTACGAGCAGTACTTC. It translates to CASTMDRNYEQYF.

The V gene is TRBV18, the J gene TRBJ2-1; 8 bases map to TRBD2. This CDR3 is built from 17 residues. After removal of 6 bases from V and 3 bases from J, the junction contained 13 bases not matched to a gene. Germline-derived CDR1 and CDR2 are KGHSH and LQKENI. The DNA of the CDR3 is TGTGCCAGCTCTCCCCTCCAGTTAGCGGGGAACTACAATGAGCAGTTCTTC. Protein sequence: CASSPLQLAGNYNEQFF.

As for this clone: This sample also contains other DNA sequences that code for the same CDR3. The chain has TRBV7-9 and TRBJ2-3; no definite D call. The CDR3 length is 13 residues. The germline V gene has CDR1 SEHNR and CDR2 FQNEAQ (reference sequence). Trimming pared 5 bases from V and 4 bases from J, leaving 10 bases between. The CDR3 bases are TGTGCCAGCAGCCCCAGAGGACCAGATACGCAGTATTTT. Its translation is CASSPRGPDTQYF.

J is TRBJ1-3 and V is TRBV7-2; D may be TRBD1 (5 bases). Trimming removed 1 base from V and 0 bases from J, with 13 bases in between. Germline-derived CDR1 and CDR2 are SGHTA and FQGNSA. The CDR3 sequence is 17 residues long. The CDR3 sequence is CASSLELWGVSGNTIYF. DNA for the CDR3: TGTGCCAGCAGCTTAGAACTTTGGGGCGTCTCTGGAAACACCATATATTTT. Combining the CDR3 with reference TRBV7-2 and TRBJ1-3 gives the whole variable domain GAGVSQSPSNKVTEKGKDVELRCDPISGHTALYWYRQSLGQGLEFLIYFQGNSAPDKSGLPSDRFSAERTGGSVSTLTIQRTQQEDSAVYLCASSLELWGVSGNTIYFGEGSWLTVV.

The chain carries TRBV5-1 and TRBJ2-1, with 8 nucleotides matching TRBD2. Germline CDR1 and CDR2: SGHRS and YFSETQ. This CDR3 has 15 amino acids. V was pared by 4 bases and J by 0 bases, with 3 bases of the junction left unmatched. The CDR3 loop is CASSLGGVSYNEQFF. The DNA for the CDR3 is TGCGCCAGCAGCCTCGGGGGGGTCTCCTACAATGAGCAGTTCTTC.

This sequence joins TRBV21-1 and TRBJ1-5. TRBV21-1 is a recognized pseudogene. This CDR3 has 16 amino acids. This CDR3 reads CASSKEDPRRNQPQHF. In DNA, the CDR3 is TGTGCCAGCAGCAAAGAGGACCCTAGGCGCAATCAGCCCCAGCATTTT.

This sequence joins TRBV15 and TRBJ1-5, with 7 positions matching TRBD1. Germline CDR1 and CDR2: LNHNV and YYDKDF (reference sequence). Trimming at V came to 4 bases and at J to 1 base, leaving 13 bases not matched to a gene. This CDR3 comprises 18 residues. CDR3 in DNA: TGTGCCACCAGCATCGGACTACAGGGGTCGTGGAGCAATCAGCCCCAGCATTTT. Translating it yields CATSIGLQGSWSNQPQHF.

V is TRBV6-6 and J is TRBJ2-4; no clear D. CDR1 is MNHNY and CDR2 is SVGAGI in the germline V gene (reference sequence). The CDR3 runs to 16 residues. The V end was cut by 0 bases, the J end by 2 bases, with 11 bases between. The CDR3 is CASSYSVLGSKNIQYF. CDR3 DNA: TGTGCCAGCAGTTACTCGGTCTTGGGGTCCAAAAACATTCAGTACTTC.

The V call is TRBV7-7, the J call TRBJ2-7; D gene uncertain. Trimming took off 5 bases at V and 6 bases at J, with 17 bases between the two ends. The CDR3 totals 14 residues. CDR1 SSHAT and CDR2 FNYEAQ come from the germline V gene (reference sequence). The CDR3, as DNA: TGTGCCAGCAGCCTTAATGGGGTCCACGGCGAGCAGTACTTC. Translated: CASSLNGVHGEQYF.

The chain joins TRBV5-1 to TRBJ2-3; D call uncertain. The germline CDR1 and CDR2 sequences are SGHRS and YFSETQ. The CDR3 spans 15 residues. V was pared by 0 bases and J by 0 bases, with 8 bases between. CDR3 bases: TGCGCCAGCAGCTTGGGGGTCGGGAGCACAGATACGCAGTATTTT. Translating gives CASSLGVGSTDTQYF.

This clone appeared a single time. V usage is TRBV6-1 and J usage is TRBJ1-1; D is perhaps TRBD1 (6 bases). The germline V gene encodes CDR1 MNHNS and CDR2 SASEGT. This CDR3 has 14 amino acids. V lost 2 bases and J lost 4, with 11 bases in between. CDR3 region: CASSEFGGLTEAFF. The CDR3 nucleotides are TGTGCCAGCAGTGAATTCGGGGGGCTCACTGAAGCTTTCTTT.

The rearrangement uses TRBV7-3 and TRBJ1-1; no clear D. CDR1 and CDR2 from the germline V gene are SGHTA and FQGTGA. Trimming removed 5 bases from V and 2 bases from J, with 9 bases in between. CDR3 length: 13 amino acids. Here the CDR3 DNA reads TGTGCCAGCAGCCCGGGGATAAACACTGAAGCTTTCTTT. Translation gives CASSPGINTEAFF.

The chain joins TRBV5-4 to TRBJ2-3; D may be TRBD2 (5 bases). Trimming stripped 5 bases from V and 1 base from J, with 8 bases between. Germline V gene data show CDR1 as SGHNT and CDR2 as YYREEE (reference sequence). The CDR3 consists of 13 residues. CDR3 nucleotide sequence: TGTGCCAGCAGTTCGAGGGGCACAGATACGCAGTATTTT. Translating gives CASSSRGTDTQYF.

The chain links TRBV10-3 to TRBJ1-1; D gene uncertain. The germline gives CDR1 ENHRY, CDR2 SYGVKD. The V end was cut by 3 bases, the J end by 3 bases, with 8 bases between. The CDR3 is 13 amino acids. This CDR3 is CAISDPGDTEAFF. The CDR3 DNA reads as TGTGCCATCAGTGACCCTGGGGACACTGAAGCTTTCTTT.

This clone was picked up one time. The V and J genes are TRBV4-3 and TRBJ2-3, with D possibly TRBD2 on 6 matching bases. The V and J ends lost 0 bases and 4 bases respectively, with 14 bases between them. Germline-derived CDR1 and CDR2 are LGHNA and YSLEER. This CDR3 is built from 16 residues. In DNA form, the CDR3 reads TGCGCCAGCAGCCAAGATGTGCGGGGTGGAGCAGATACGCAGTATTTT. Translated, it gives CASSQDVRGGADTQYF.

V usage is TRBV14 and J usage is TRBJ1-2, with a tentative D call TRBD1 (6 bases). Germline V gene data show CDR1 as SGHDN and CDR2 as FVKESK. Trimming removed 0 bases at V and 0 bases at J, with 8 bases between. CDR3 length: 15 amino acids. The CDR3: CASSQDGTTNYGYTF. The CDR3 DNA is TGTGCCAGCAGCCAAGATGGGACAACTAACTATGGCTACACCTTC.

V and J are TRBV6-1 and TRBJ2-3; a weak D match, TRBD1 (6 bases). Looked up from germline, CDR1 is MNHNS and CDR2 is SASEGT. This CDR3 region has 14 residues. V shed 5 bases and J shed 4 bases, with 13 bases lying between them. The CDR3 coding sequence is TGTGCCAGCAGTCAGGGGCGAATCCCAGATACGCAGTATTTT. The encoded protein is CASSQGRIPDTQYF.

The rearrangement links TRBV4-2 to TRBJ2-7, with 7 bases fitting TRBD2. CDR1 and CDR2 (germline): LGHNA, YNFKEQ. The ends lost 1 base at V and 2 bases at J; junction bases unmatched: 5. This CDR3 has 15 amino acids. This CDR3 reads CASSQVAGEAYEQYF. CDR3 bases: TGTGCCAGCAGCCAAGTGGCGGGAGAGGCCTACGAGCAGTACTTC.

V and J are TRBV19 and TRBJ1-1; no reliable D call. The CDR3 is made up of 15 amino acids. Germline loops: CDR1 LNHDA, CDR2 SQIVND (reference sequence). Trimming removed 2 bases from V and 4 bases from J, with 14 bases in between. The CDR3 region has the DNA TGTGCCAGTAGTATAAATGGAGCTTCGGGCACTGAAGCTTTCTTT. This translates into CASSINGASGTEAFF.